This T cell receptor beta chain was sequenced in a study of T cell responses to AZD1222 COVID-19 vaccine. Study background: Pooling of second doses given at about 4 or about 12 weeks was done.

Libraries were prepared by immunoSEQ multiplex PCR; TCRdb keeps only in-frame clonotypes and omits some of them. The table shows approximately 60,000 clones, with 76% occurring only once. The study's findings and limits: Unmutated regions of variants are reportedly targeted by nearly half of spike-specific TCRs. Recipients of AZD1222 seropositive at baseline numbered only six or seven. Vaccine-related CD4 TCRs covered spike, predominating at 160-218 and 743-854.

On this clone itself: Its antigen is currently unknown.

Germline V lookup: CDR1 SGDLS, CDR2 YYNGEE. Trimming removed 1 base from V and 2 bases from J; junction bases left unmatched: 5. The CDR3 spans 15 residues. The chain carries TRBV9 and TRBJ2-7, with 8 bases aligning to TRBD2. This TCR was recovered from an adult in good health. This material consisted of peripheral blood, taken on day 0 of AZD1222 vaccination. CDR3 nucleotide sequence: TGTGCCAGCAGCGTACAAGCGGGGGCCGCCTACGAGCAGTACTTC. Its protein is CASSVQAGAAYEQYF.